The 22 T cell receptor beta chains below come from one sample, sequenced in a study of blood T cell repertoires in COVID-19 (dated by TCRdb to about 2020). The library was prepared using the immunoSEQ multiplex PCR assay. TCRdb took this table from immuneACCESS and kept in-frame rearrangements with V and J called. Such tables lack part of the clones; where checked against another copy, unresolved V genes explain under half of the gap, and the rest is unexplained. Within this sample are roughly 190,000 clones, with roughly 86% of them counted one time only. 7% of the sample rests with the top ten. Source material: peripheral blood. Receptor source: a woman over 75 in a cohort sampled during active or convalescent COVID-19.

The V call is TRBV10-1, the J call TRBJ2-1; TRBD2 matches 11 bases. The CDR3 covers 19 residues. CDR1 and CDR2 from the germline V gene are WNHNN and SYGVQD (reference sequence). V was clipped by 0 bases and J by 2 bases; unmatched bases: 9. The CDR3 DNA is TGCGCCAGCAGTGAGTCGAGAAGACTAGCGGGAAAGACCTACAATGAGCAGTTCTTC. Residues: CASSESRRLAGKTYNEQFF.

The rearrangement links TRBV27 to TRBJ2-7; the match to TRBD2 covers 12 bases. Germline V gene data show CDR1 as MNHEY and CDR2 as SMNVEV (reference sequence). CDR3 length: 17 amino acids. J gave up 4 bases and V 3 bases, and 10 bases lay outside the gene matches. CDR3 bases: TGTGCCAGCAGTTTCCCTACCCGGACTAGCGGGGATTACGAGCAGTACGTC. This translates into CASSFPTRTSGDYEQYV.

V and J are TRBV29-1 and TRBJ2-5, with D perhaps matching TRBD1 (5 bases). Germline CDR1 and CDR2: SQVTM and ANQGSEA. V was trimmed by 5 bases and J by 5 bases, leaving 15 bases between them. CDR3 length: 13 residues. The CDR3 DNA reads TGCAGCGTTCCAGGGTACCCACCCGAGACCCAGTACTTC. Protein product: CSVPGYPPETQYF.

The CDR3 DNA reads as TGTGCCAGCAGCTCGGGGACAGGAGCCAAAAACATTCAGTACTTC. Translating gives CASSSGTGAKNIQYF. The chain links TRBV11-2 to TRBJ2-4; 8 nucleotides align to TRBD1. With V trimmed by 4 bases and J by 0 bases, 2 bases remained unmatched. This CDR3 comprises 15 residues. Germline assignment: CDR1 SGHAT and CDR2 FQNNGV. The full variable domain, with the rest looked up from reference TRBV11-2 and TRBJ2-4, is EAGVAQSPRYKIIEKRQSVAFWCNPISGHATLYWYQQILGQGPKLLIQFQNNGVVDDSQLPKDRFSAERLKGVDSTLKIQPAKLEDSAVYLCASSSGTGAKNIQYFGAGTRLSVL.

This clone was seen once. The chain combines TRBV23-1 with TRBJ1-5; the D gene is possibly TRBD1 (5 bases). TRBV23-1 has ORF status, its function being uncertain. This CDR3 is built from 19 residues. V was cut by 0 bases and J by 0 bases, with 18 bases left in between. CDR3 sequence (DNA): TGCGCCAGCAGTCAATCGATGACAGACCAAACGTATAGCAATCAGCCCCAGCATTTT. Translation gives CASSQSMTDQTYSNQPQHF.

The J gene is TRBJ1-2, the V gene TRBV2, with D hard to call. Germline CDR1 and CDR2: SNHLY and FYNNEI. Trimming took off 4 bases at V and 7 bases at J, with 16 bases between the two ends. The CDR3 is 14 residues long. CDR3 nucleotide sequence: TGTGCCAGCAGTGCCAGGACTTGGAGGTCTGGCTACACCTTC. The encoded protein is CASSARTWRSGYTF.

V and J are TRBV6-1 and TRBJ1-1; D is uncertain. This CDR3 contains 13 residues. Trimming removed 2 bases from V and 0 bases from J, with 4 bases in between. Germline lookup yields CDR1 MNHNS and CDR2 SASEGT. CDR3 sequence reads: CASSERVNTEAFF. In DNA, the CDR3 is TGTGCCAGCAGTGAACGGGTGAACACTGAAGCTTTCTTT.

The chain carries TRBV10-2 and TRBJ1-5, with D unclear. CDR1 is WSHSY, CDR2 SAAADI, per germline. The CDR3 is 15 residues long. Trimming left V 1 base short and J 3 bases short, with 10 bases between. The CDR3 spells CASSELVTFNQPQHF. As DNA, the CDR3 is TGCGCCAGCAGTGAGTTAGTAACCTTCAATCAGCCCCAGCATTTT.

The CDR3 DNA is TGCGCCAGCAGTGTATGGGACAGCGAGGGAGAAAAACTGTTTTTT. This gives the protein CASSVWDSEGEKLFF. The chain employs TRBV10-2 and TRBJ1-4; 7 bases fit TRBD1. CDR3 length: 15 residues. With V trimmed by 4 bases and J by 8 bases, 10 bases remained unmatched. Looked up from germline, CDR1 is WSHSY and CDR2 is SAAADI.

The chain uses TRBV3-1 (or the pseudogene TRBV3-2) and TRBJ2-1; no clear D gene. V lost 2 bases to trimming and J lost 8 bases, with 7 bases between them. This CDR3 has 12 residues. The germline gives CDR1 LGHDT, CDR2 YNNKEL (reference sequence). The CDR3 DNA reads as TGTGCCAGCAGCCAACCGGGTCATGAGCAGTTCTTC. This codes for CASSQPGHEQFF.

This sequence joins TRBV11-2 and TRBJ1-4; D gene unclear. This CDR3 is built from 15 residues. Germline values: CDR1 SGHAT, CDR2 FQNNGV. Trimming stripped 1 base from V and 7 bases from J, with 13 bases between. CDR3 nucleotides: TGTGCCAGCAGCTTAGGGAGTTCATTGGGTGAAAAACTGTTTTTT. This gives the protein CASSLGSSLGEKLFF. The full variable domain, with the rest looked up from reference TRBV11-2 and TRBJ1-4, is EAGVAQSPRYKIIEKRQSVAFWCNPISGHATLYWYQQILGQGPKLLIQFQNNGVVDDSQLPKDRFSAERLKGVDSTLKIQPAKLEDSAVYLCASSLGSSLGEKLFFGSGTQLSVL.

This chain connects TRBV28 to TRBJ1-1; possible D gene TRBD1, 6 bases. The V end was cut by 6 bases, the J end by 1 base, with 9 bases between. CDR3 size: 13 residues. CDR1 and CDR2 from the germline V gene are MDHEN and SYDVKM. The CDR3 sequence: CASSGTTNTEAFF. CDR3 sequence (DNA): TGTGCCAGCAGCGGGACAACGAACACTGAAGCTTTCTTT. The whole variable domain, filled in from reference TRBV28 and TRBJ1-1, reads DVKVTQSSRYLVKRTGEKVFLECVQDMDHENMFWYRQDPGLGLRLIYFSYDVKMKEKGDIPEGYSVSREKKERFSLILESASTNQTSMYLCASSGTTNTEAFFGQGTRLTVV.

The chain recombines TRBV6-6 with TRBJ2-7; D may be TRBD1 (6 bases). V was trimmed by 6 bases and J by 4 bases, leaving 22 bases between them. CDR1 and CDR2 from the germline V gene are MNHNY and SVGAGI (reference sequence). The CDR3 consists of 16 residues. CDR3 DNA: TGTGCCAGCAGCGGAACAGGGCGGGTGGGTCCTTACGAGCAGTACTTC. This gives the protein CASSGTGRVGPYEQYF.

The chain carries TRBV6-5 and TRBJ2-3; D not resolved. This CDR3 contains 15 residues. Germline V lookup: CDR1 MNHEY, CDR2 SVGAGI. With 0 bases removed from V and 2 bases from J, the gap between germline ends came to 9 bases. The CDR3 is CASSYSGSPTDTQYF. DNA of the CDR3: TGTGCCAGCAGTTACTCCGGTAGCCCCACAGATACGCAGTATTTT.

The CDR3 bases are TGTGCCAGCAGTGAAAATTGGAGCTCTGGAAACACCATATATTTT. Amino acid sequence: CASSENWSSGNTIYF. The rearrangement links TRBV2 to TRBJ1-3; no clear D gene. The germline gives CDR1 SNHLY, CDR2 FYNNEI. The V gene lost 2 bases and the J gene lost 0 bases, with 8 bases spanning the gap. The CDR3 is 15 residues long.

The chain has TRBV27 and TRBJ2-7, with 7 bases aligning to TRBD1. This CDR3 has 15 residues. The germline gives CDR1 MNHEY, CDR2 SMNVEV (reference sequence). V lost 5 bases, J lost 2 bases, and 9 bases stayed unmatched. The CDR3 DNA is TGTGCCAGCAGTCCGATGACAGGGAGCGCCTACGAGCAGTACTTC. Amino acid sequence: CASSPMTGSAYEQYF.

V usage is TRBV7-2 and J usage is TRBJ2-7, with a possible D match to TRBD1 (6 bases). V lost 1 base to trimming and J lost 5 bases, with 15 bases between them. The CDR3 has 15 residues. Looked up from germline, CDR1 is SGHTA and CDR2 is FQGNSA. Here the CDR3 DNA reads TGTGCCAGCAGCTTAGAAGCAGGGGCGTTCCACGAGCAGTACTTC. Protein product: CASSLEAGAFHEQYF.

This clone has a handful of counts. The chain joins TRBV7-9 to TRBJ2-1, with 7 nucleotides matching TRBD2. With V trimmed by 1 base and J by 5 bases, 11 bases remained unmatched. The CDR3 has 17 amino acids. The germline V gene encodes CDR1 SEHNR and CDR2 FQNEAQ (reference sequence). CDR3 coding DNA: TGTGCCAGCAGCTTAGAAGTGGGCGGGAGTAAGGACAATGAGCAGTTCTTC. It is translated as CASSLEVGGSKDNEQFF.

This clone was detected a few times. The junction departs from the called germline gene at one end, perhaps through a read error. CDR3 bases: TGTGCCAGCTCACCCGGGACAGGGGAAAACAGTGAAGCTTTCTTT. Translated, it gives CASSPGTGENSEAFF. This chain joins TRBV18 and TRBJ1-1; 10 bases align to TRBD1. Germline CDR1 is KGHSH and CDR2 is LQKENI. This CDR3 has 15 residues.

This clone was counted between two and nine times. The chain carries TRBV5-4 and TRBJ1-3; perhaps TRBD1 as D (6 bases). V dropped 2 bases and J dropped 0 bases, with 12 bases sitting between them. This CDR3 is 16 amino acids long. CDR1 is SGHNT and CDR2 is YYREEE in the germline V gene (reference sequence). CDR3 coding DNA: TGTGCCAGCAGCTTAAGAACAGGGACCTCTGGAAACACCATATATTTT. Its translation is CASSLRTGTSGNTIYF. The whole variable domain, filled in from reference TRBV5-4 and TRBJ1-3, reads ETGVTQSPTHLIKTRGQQVTLRCSSQSGHNTVSWYQQALGQGPQFIFQYYREEENGRGNFPPRFSGLQFPNYSSELNVNALELDDSALYLCASSLRTGTSGNTIYFGEGSWLTVV.

The chain couples TRBV6-5 to TRBJ1-5, with 11 bases that match TRBD1. CDR1 MNHEY and CDR2 SVGAGI come from the germline V gene. J was trimmed by 4 bases and V by 10 bases; bases with no gene match: 3. There are 13 residues in the CDR3. This CDR3 reads CAMGTGGNQPQHF. For the CDR3, the DNA is TGTGCCATGGGGACAGGGGGGAATCAGCCCCAGCATTTT.

The rearrangement uses TRBV5-4 and TRBJ1-2; 10 nucleotides match TRBD1. The V segment lost 4 bases and the J segment 7 bases; nucleotides outside the gene matches: 4. There are 13 residues in the CDR3. Germline V lookup: CDR1 SGHNT, CDR2 YYREEE (reference sequence). For the CDR3, the DNA is TGTGCCAGCAGCAAGGACAGGGGGGGTGGCTACACCTTC. This translates into CASSKDRGGGYTF. Complete variable domain (other parts from reference TRBV5-4 and TRBJ1-2): ETGVTQSPTHLIKTRGQQVTLRCSSQSGHNTVSWYQQALGQGPQFIFQYYREEENGRGNFPPRFSGLQFPNYSSELNVNALELDDSALYLCASSKDRGGGYTFGSGTRLTVV.